The entry that follows covers one T cell receptor beta chain sequence. The conserved closing phenylalanine or tryptophan is absent in this CDR3, likely reflecting a read error. The sample originates from a study of tumor and adjacent non-tumor tissue in lung cancer. TCRbeta libraries were built with three rounds of nested PCR, modified from ARM-PCR. TCRdb called the multiplex PCR reads again in MiXCR, with one record for every CDR3 protein. The top ten hold about half of the sample, which has some 73,000 distinct CDR3 sequences, 65% to 85% seen once. This sample's RNA came from whole unsorted tissue. This non-tumor lung sample came from over 3 cm beyond the tumor edge. Germline V CDR1 and CDR2: SGHAT, FQDESV (reference sequence). Trimming took off 3 bases at V and 2 bases at J, with 10 bases between the two ends. The CDR3 extends over 14 amino acids.

The material sequenced was distant non-tumor lung tissue. The chain carries TRBV11-1 and TRBJ1-1; no clear D gene. This TCR derives from a man aged 60 to 75 with non-small cell lung cancer. The CDR3 nucleotides read TGTGCCAGCAGCTTTCTCCCGGGCAACACTGAAGCTTTCTAT. It encodes CASSFLPGNTEAFY.